The present T cell receptor beta chain was sequenced within a study of blood T cell repertoires in COVID-19. About the study: Whether acute or convalescent, the COVID-19 samples came from the United States, Italy and Spain. T cells, B-cell-depleted T cells, or PBMCs provided the cDNA or gDNA that served as material.

With 3 bases removed from V and 0 bases from J, the gap between germline ends came to 8 bases. Germline V gene data show CDR1 as LNHDA and CDR2 as SQIVND (reference sequence). The CDR3 runs 15 residues. In the authors' workflow: From reference gene primer amplification, estimates of nucleated cell counts were derived. The table came from immunoSEQ multiplex PCR; TCRdb's copy has only in-frame clones and leaves some out. V, J and clone size were drawn from that table, and D and trimming were deduced from the DNA. The repertoire holds about 180,000 clones, roughly nine tenths seen once, with under 2% in the top ten.

The source is a man younger than 30 who had recovered from COVID-19. The material sequenced was peripheral blood. This chain connects TRBV19 to TRBJ1-4; possibly TRBD1 for D (5 bases). The CDR3 DNA reads as TGTGCCAGTAGTATTTTGACAGCAACTAATGAAAAACTGTTTTTT. Translated, it gives CASSILTATNEKLFF.